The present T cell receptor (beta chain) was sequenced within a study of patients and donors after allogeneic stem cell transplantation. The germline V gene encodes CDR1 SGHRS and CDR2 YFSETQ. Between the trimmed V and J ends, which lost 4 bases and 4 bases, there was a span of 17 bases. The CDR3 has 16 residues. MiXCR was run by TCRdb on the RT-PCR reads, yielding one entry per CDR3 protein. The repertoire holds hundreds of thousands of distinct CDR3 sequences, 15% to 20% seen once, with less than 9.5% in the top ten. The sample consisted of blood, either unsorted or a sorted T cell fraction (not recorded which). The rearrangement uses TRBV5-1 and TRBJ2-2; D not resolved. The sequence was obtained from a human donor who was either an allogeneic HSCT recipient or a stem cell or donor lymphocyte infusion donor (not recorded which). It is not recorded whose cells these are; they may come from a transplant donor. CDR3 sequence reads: CASSQTQATGTGELFF. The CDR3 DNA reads TGCGCCAGCAGCCAAACCCAAGCGACTGGCACCGGGGAGCTGTTTTTT.